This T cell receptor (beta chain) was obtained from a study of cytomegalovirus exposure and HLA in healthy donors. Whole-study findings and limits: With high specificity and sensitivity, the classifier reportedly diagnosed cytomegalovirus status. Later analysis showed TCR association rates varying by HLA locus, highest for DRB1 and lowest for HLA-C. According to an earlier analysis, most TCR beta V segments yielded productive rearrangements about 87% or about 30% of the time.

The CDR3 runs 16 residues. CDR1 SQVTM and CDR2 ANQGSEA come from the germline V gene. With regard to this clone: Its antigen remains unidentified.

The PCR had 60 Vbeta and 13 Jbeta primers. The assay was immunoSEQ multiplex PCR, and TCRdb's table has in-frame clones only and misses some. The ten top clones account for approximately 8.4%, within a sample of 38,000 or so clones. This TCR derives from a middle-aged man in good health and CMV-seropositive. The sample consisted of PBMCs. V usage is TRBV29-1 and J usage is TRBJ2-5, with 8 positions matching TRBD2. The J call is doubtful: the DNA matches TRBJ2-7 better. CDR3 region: CSVEDEGGRSSYEQYF. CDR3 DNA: TGCAGCGTTGAAGATGAGGGCGGGAGGAGCTCCTACGAGCAGTACTTC.